This T cell receptor (beta chain) stems from a study of T-cell reconstitution after alpha-beta-depleted transplantation in children. Study results and limitations: A year post-transplant, T-cell counts and diversity derived mostly from newly produced T cells.

Unique molecular identifiers were used in preparing the TCRbeta library. TCRdb reprocessed the PCR reads via MiXCR and lists one record per CDR3 protein. There are around 700,000 distinct CDR3 sequences in the sample; 13% occur only once, and 0.79% lies in the top ten. CDR1 and CDR2 from the germline V gene are SGHVS and FQNEAQ. With 3 bases clipped from V and 4 bases from J, the junction kept 13 bases outside the gene matches. The CDR3 extends over 18 amino acids. This clonotype was detected only a few times. Its antigen is not identified. This sequence was found in a girl aged 2 to 10 with congenital amegakaryocytic thrombocytopenia, due to receive a stem cell transplant. The source material was PBMCs, sampled before TCRalphabeta/CD19-depleted stem cell transplant. This rearrangement joins TRBV7-8 to TRBJ2-2, with 8 bases identical to TRBD2. CDR3 residues: CASSLFRPGRALTGELFF. The DNA for the CDR3 is TGTGCCAGCAGCTTGTTCCGCCCCGGGAGGGCCCTCACCGGGGAGCTGTTTTTT.